This T cell receptor beta chain was sequenced during a study of T cell clones after liver transplantation. At the level of the study: Timepoints were pre-transplant, pre-withdrawal, and after withdrawal was completed or failed.

TCRdb's copy holds only in-frame clones and misses some; the assay was immunoSEQ multiplex PCR. Altogether some 34,000 clones are present, about 94% being singletons, with the ten largest covering about 24%. Sorting of unstimulated PBMCs yielded separate CD3+CD4+ and CD3+CD8+ fractions. This specimen was CD8+ T cells from blood, taken 12 months after liver transplant. This sequence originates from a human patient who received a liver transplant. These T cells may partly come from the graft donor.

DNA for the CDR3: TGTGCCAGCAGCTTAGTCGGGAGGGCCTACGAGCAGTACTTC. As protein: CASSLVGRAYEQYF. The chain links TRBV7-9 to TRBJ2-7; 8 bases match TRBD2. The V gene end was trimmed by 1 base and the J gene end by 2 bases; junction bases not matched to a gene: 1. The germline V gene has CDR1 SEHNR and CDR2 FQNEAQ (reference sequence). The CDR3 totals 14 residues. Full variable domain (missing parts from reference TRBV7-9 and TRBJ2-7): DTGVSQNPRHKITKRGQNVTFRCDPISEHNRLYWYRQTLGQGPEFLTYFQNEAQLEKSRLLSDRFSAERPKGSFSTLEIQRTEQGDSAMYLCASSLVGRAYEQYFGPGTRLTVT.